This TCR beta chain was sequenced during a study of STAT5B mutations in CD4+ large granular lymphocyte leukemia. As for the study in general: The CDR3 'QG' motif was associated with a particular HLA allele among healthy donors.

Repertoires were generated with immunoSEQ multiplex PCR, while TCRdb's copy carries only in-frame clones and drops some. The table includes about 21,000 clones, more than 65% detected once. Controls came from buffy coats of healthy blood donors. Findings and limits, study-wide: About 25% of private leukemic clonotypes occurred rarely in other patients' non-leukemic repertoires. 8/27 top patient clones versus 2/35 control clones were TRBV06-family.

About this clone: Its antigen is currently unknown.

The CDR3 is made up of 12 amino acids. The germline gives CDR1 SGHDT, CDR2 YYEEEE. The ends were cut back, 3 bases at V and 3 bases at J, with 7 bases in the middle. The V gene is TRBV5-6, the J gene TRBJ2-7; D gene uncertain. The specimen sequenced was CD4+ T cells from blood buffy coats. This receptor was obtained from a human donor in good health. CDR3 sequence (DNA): TGTGCCAGCAGCTCGACCGGCTACGAGCAGTACTTC. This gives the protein CASSSTGYEQYF.